Listed below are T cell receptor beta chains from one sample, sequenced in a study of shared T cell receptors in the human thymus. Produced via immunoSEQ multiplex PCR; TCRdb's table is partial and in-frame only. The sample consists of 450,000 to 650,000 clones, approximately 78% of them appearing once. This sample also belongs to another study, concerning human thymus T cells.

The sample consisted of thymocytes. The origin of the receptors is a boy less than two years old with a congenital heart defect. Both conserved end residues are part of each CDR3. The D gene is left open where the match is weak. For some rows the clone size is stated as once, few or many, or as a class when expanded; others skip it.

d_call clone_size j_call v_call cdr3_aa cdr3_nt
NA NA TRBJ2-7 TRBV7-9 CASSLRDNPRDEQYF TGTGCCAGCAGCTTACGGGACAATCCGCGGGACGAGCAGTACTTC
TRBD1 NA TRBJ1-2 TRBV28 CASSLRTGTLYGYTF TGTGCCAGCAGTTTAAGGACAGGGACACTCTATGGCTACACCTTC
TRBD1 NA TRBJ1-5 TRBV5-6 CASSHRTGHSESNQPQHF TGTGCCAGCAGCCACCGGACAGGGCATTCGGAGAGCAATCAGCCCCAGCATTTT
NA NA TRBJ1-4 TRBV29-1 CSVAPERGEKLFF TGCAGCGTTGCACCAGAAAGGGGAGAAAAACTGTTTTTT
NA few TRBJ2-2 TRBV14 CASSQGPTGGTGELFF TGTGCCAGCAGCCAAGGCCCCACTGGGGGGACCGGGGAGCTGTTTTTT
TRBD2 NA TRBJ2-1 TRBV30 CAWNAGGTQRGDNEQFF TGTGCCTGGAATGCAGGGGGGACCCAGCGGGGGGACAATGAGCAGTTCTTC
TRBD2 NA TRBJ2-5 TRBV5-1 CASSPGTSDQETQYF TGCGCCAGCAGCCCCGGGACTAGCGACCAAGAGACCCAGTACTTC
TRBD2 NA TRBJ2-7 TRBV19 CASSIGTTQYF TGTGCCAGTAGTATCGGGACTACGCAGTACTTC
NA once TRBJ2-2 TRBV25-1 CASSPWDIGSNTGELFF TGTGCCAGCAGTCCCTGGGACATTGGATCGAACACCGGGGAGCTGTTTTTT
TRBD2 NA TRBJ2-1 TRBV4-1 CASSQVSSGAYNEQFF TGCGCCAGCAGCCAAGTCTCTAGCGGGGCTTACAATGAGCAGTTCTTC
TRBD2 NA TRBJ2-3 TRBV12-5 CASGLTYFSGRALDTQYF TGTGCTAGTGGTTTGACTTACTTTAGCGGGAGGGCCTTAGATACGCAGTATTTT
TRBD1 NA TRBJ1-2 TRBV5-1 CASSPGTGGPPSYGYTF TGCGCCAGCAGTCCCGGGACAGGGGGCCCCCCTTCCTATGGCTACACCTTC
NA NA TRBJ1-2 TRBV29-1 CSVNSGDGYGYTF TGCAGCGTTAATTCAGGGGACGGCTATGGCTACACCTTC
TRBD2 NA TRBJ2-4 TRBV30 CAWIQVRAGERRPKNIQYF TGTGCCTGGATACAAGTTCGAGCGGGAGAGAGAAGGCCCAAAAACATTCAGTACTTC
TRBD2 once TRBJ2-3 TRBV19 CASSIRLAGLTDTQYF TGTGCCAGTAGTATTAGGCTAGCGGGACTCACAGATACGCAGTATTTT
NA NA TRBJ1-2 TRBV6-5 CASSDRSPSEGYTF TGTGCCAGCAGTGACCGCAGCCCCTCGGAGGGCTACACCTTC
NA NA TRBJ1-1 TRBV2 CASSELGQRDTEAFF TGTGCCAGCAGTGAGCTAGGACAGAGGGACACTGAAGCTTTCTTT
NA few TRBJ2-7 TRBV14 CASSQDGVPSSYEQYF TGTGCCAGCAGCCAAGACGGAGTACCGAGCTCCTACGAGCAGTACTTC
NA NA TRBJ2-7 TRBV19 CASSRRGKHSYEQYF TGTGCCAGTAGTAGGCGCGGGAAACACTCCTACGAGCAGTACTTC
TRBD1 NA TRBJ1-5 TRBV28 CASSSGTGGNQPQHF TGTGCCAGCAGTTCCGGGACAGGGGGCAATCAGCCCCAGCATTTT
TRBD1 NA TRBJ2-5 TRBV30 CAWSVGQGAETQYF TGTGCCTGGAGTGTCGGACAGGGGGCAGAGACCCAGTACTTC
NA NA TRBJ2-7 TRBV25-1 CASSEFTPASAYEQYF TGTGCCAGCAGTGAATTCACGCCGGCTAGCGCGTACGAGCAGTACTTC
TRBD2 NA TRBJ2-1 TRBV5-6 CASSLARRRELCNEQFF TGTGCCAGCAGCTTGGCCCGCCGGCGGGAGCTTTGCAATGAGCAGTTCTTC
NA NA TRBJ1-2 TRBV14 CASSHPAGTYYGYTF TGTGCCAGCAGCCACCCCGCTGGCACCTACTATGGCTACACCTTC
TRBD1 few TRBJ2-7 TRBV28 CASSLFRDRDYEQYF TGTGCCAGCAGTTTATTCCGGGACAGGGACTACGAGCAGTACTTC
NA NA TRBJ2-7 TRBV5-6 CASSLRYSYEQYF TGTGCCAGCAGCTTGCGCTACTCCTACGAGCAGTACTTC
TRBD1 NA TRBJ2-1 TRBV5-1 CASSFNPGQGAGEQFF TGCGCCAGCAGTTTCAACCCGGGACAGGGGGCGGGTGAGCAGTTCTTC
NA NA TRBJ2-1 TRBV4-3 CASSQGKRGNNEQFF TGCGCCAGCAGCCAAGGTAAAAGGGGCAACAATGAGCAGTTCTTC
NA NA TRBJ1-4 TRBV12-5 CASGRHLGADEKLFF TGTGCTAGTGGCCGCCACCTAGGGGCAGATGAAAAACTGTTTTTT
TRBD1 few TRBJ1-2 TRBV18 CASSRGTDYGYTF TGTGCCAGCTCACGCGGGACAGACTATGGCTACACCTTC
TRBD1 NA TRBJ1-2 TRBV4-3 CASSQRGTGDYGYTF TGCGCCAGCAGCCAAAGGGGGACAGGGGACTATGGCTACACCTTC
TRBD1 NA TRBJ1-2 TRBV28 CASGSRGPNTYGYTF TGTGCCAGTGGATCCAGGGGGCCCAACACCTATGGCTACACCTTC
TRBD2 NA TRBJ2-3 TRBV4-3 CASSQGLAGVGSDTQYF TGCGCCAGCAGCCAGGGACTAGCGGGAGTAGGGTCAGATACGCAGTATTTT
NA NA TRBJ2-2 TRBV2 CASKSVRLRQNTGELFF TGTGCCAGCAAGTCGGTTAGGCTTAGACAGAACACCGGGGAGCTGTTTTTT
NA NA TRBJ2-1 TRBV10-3 CAISESEPATRINEQFF TGTGCCATCAGTGAGTCGGAACCGGCGACTAGAATAAATGAGCAGTTCTTC
TRBD2 NA TRBJ2-7 TRBV7-6 CASSLPNPSGRNNEQYF TGTGCCAGCAGCTTACCGAATCCTAGCGGGAGGAACAACGAGCAGTACTTC
NA once TRBJ1-2 TRBV9 CASSVGLRLGYGYTF TGTGCCAGCAGCGTGGGACTGCGGCTGGGTTATGGCTACACCTTC
NA NA TRBJ1-3 TRBV4-2 CASSPNVPGWGNTIYF TGTGCCAGCAGCCCCAACGTCCCGGGGTGGGGAAACACCATATATTTT
TRBD2 once TRBJ2-2 TRBV30 CAWQREGRVTGELFF TGTGCCTGGCAGCGGGAGGGCCGAGTCACCGGGGAGCTGTTTTTT
TRBD2 NA TRBJ2-7 TRBV27 CASSPKWRGARYEQYF TGTGCCAGCAGCCCTAAATGGCGGGGGGCGCGCTACGAGCAGTACTTC